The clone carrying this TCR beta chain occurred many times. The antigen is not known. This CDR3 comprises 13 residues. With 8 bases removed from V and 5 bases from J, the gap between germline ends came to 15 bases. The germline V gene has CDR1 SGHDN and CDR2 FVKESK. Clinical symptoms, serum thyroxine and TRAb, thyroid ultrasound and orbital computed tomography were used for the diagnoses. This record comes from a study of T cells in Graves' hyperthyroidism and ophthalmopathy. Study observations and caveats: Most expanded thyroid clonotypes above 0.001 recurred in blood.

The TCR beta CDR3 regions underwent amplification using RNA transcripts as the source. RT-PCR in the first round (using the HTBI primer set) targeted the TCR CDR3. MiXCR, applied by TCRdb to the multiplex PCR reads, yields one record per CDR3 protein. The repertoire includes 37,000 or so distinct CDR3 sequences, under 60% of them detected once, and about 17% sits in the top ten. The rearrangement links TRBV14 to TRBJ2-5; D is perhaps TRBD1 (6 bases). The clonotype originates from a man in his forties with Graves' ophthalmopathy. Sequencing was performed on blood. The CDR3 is CASGRSRGETQYF. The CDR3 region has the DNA TGTGCCAGCGGCCGGAGCAGGGGTGAGACCCAGTACTTC.